These 21 T cell receptor beta chains were all obtained from the same sample, sequenced in a study of T cell responses to AZD1222 COVID-19 vaccine. The data were produced by immunoSEQ multiplex PCR, yet TCRdb's version contains in-frame clones alone and is incomplete. The profile shows approximately 160,000 clones, 85% to 95% of them singletons. Sequences were derived from peripheral blood, sampled on day 0 of AZD1222 vaccination. Receptors were obtained from an adult in good health.

The CDR3 bases are TGTGCCAGCAGCCTCGGACTAGCGGGAGGGCCGGGTACCGGGGAGCTGTTTTTT. Protein sequence: CASSLGLAGGPGTGELFF. The rearrangement links TRBV28 to TRBJ2-2; 15 bases align to TRBD2. Trimming at V came to 6 bases and at J to 5 bases, leaving 10 bases not matched to a gene. The germline V gene has CDR1 MDHEN and CDR2 SYDVKM. CDR3 length equals 18 residues.

This clone occurred once. J is TRBJ1-4 and V is TRBV5-5; 7 nucleotides line up with TRBD1. The CDR3 extends over 14 amino acids. Looked up from germline, CDR1 is SGHKS and CDR2 is YYEKEE (reference sequence). The junction had 1 base not matched to a gene; V was cut back by 3 bases and J by 2 bases. Written as DNA, the CDR3 is TGTGCCAGCAGCTCACAGGGGACTAATGAAAAACTGTTTTTT. Amino acid sequence: CASSSQGTNEKLFF.

This chain links TRBV7-2 with TRBJ1-2, with D hard to call. The germline V gene encodes CDR1 SGHTA and CDR2 FQGNSA. The CDR3 loop spans 12 amino acids. The ends were cut back, 1 base at V and 8 bases at J, with 8 bases in the middle. The CDR3 DNA is TGTGCCAGCAGCTTAGGGGGTCGGGGCTACACCTTC. Protein: CASSLGGRGYTF.

The chain has TRBV6-5 and TRBJ1-2, with D unclear. There are 12 residues in the CDR3. Germline CDR1 MNHEY, CDR2 SVGAGI. V was trimmed by 0 bases and J by 9 bases, leaving 8 bases between them. CDR3 sequence reads: CASSYSMRRYTF. The CDR3 DNA follows: TGTGCCAGCAGTTACTCGATGAGGCGCTACACCTTC.

This chain uses TRBV6-1 with TRBJ2-1, with a weak D call TRBD1 (6 bases). CDR3 length: 14 residues. In germline, CDR1 is MNHNS, CDR2 SASEGT. V lost 3 bases, J lost 8 bases, and 14 bases lay in between. CDR3 amino acids: CASSEEQGFYEQFF. CDR3 in DNA: TGTGCCAGCAGTGAGGAGCAGGGGTTTTATGAGCAGTTCTTC.

The rearrangement links TRBV19 to TRBJ1-1; D is unresolved. From germline, CDR1 is LNHDA and CDR2 SQIVND (reference sequence). Trimming cost V 5 bases and J 4 bases, with 20 bases left between them. This CDR3 has 16 amino acids. CDR3 DNA sequence: TGTGCCAGTAGTTCCCCCCCTCGAGGTGAGGCCACTGAAGCTTTCTTT. Encoded protein: CASSSPPRGEATEAFF. Filled out from reference TRBV19 and TRBJ1-1, the complete variable domain reads DGGITQSPKYLFRKEGQNVTLSCEQNLNHDAMYWYRQDPGQGLRLIYYSQIVNDFQKGDIAEGYSVSREKKESFPLTVTSAQKNPTAFYLCASSSPPRGEATEAFFGQGTRLTVV.

The J gene is TRBJ1-1, the V gene TRBV20-1; D may be TRBD1 (5 bases). CDR3 size: 11 residues. Germline loops: CDR1 DFQATT, CDR2 SNEGSKA (reference sequence). V was shortened by 6 bases and J by 10 bases, with 15 bases between the two germline ends. CDR3 sequence (DNA): TGCAGTGCCCCAAGTGGGGGGGGAGCTTTCTTT. Protein sequence: CSAPSGGGAFF.

The CDR3 nucleotides are TGTGCCAGCAGCTTAGACCCCGGAGATGGGGGAGGCTACACCTTC. This translates into CASSLDPGDGGGYTF. The chain has TRBV7-9 and TRBJ1-2; a possible D gene is TRBD1 (5 bases). Germline CDR1 and CDR2: SEHNR and FQNEAQ (reference sequence). V lost 1 base to trimming and J lost 8 bases, with 17 bases between them. The CDR3 runs to 15 residues.

This clone was recorded once. This chain joins TRBV6-5 and TRBJ1-1, with TRBD1 matching 7 bases. The CDR3 contains 14 residues. After removal of 6 bases from V and 6 bases from J, the junction contained 10 bases not matched to a gene. Germline V gene sequence: CDR1 MNHEY, CDR2 SVGAGI. CDR3 DNA: TGTGCCAGCAGCGATATGACAGGGAAGCCTGAAGCTTTCTTT. Residues: CASSDMTGKPEAFF.

This clone was seen once. This chain uses TRBV28 with TRBJ1-5, with D possibly TRBD1 on 5 matching bases. The CDR3 is made up of 16 amino acids. V lost 5 bases, J lost 1 base, and 15 bases lay in between. Germline CDR1 MDHEN, CDR2 SYDVKM. The CDR3 coding sequence is TGTGCCAGCAGTCCCCGTCGCCCAGGGAGCAATCAGCCCCAGCATTTT. This gives the protein CASSPRRPGSNQPQHF. Drawing the rest from reference TRBV28 and TRBJ1-5, the complete variable domain is DVKVTQSSRYLVKRTGEKVFLECVQDMDHENMFWYRQDPGLGLRLIYFSYDVKMKEKGDIPEGYSVSREKKERFSLILESASTNQTSMYLCASSPRRPGSNQPQHFGDGTRLSIL.

CDR3 residues: CASSLGQGQYF. CDR3 sequence (DNA): TGTGCCAGCAGTCTCGGACAAGGGCAGTACTTC. The chain combines TRBV6-6 with TRBJ2-7; D is possibly TRBD1 (5 bases). V was pared by 5 bases and J by 9 bases, with 11 bases between. CDR1 MNHNY and CDR2 SVGAGI come from the germline V gene (reference sequence). CDR3 length: 11 amino acids.

The gene calls are TRBV4-2 and TRBJ2-1; tentative D call: TRBD1 (6 bases). The CDR3 is 17 amino acids. Between the trimmed V and J ends, which lost 6 bases and 3 bases, there was a span of 21 bases. Germline V gene data show CDR1 as LGHNA and CDR2 as YNFKEQ. This chain's CDR3 is CASSLGPGQQIYNEQFF. The CDR3, as DNA: TGTGCCAGCAGTCTGGGCCCCGGACAGCAAATCTACAATGAGCAGTTCTTC.

The table lists this clone with a count of one. A junction end diverges from the germline sequence, so it may reflect a read error. The rearrangement uses TRBV4-2 and TRBJ2-1; 11 bases match TRBD2. CDR3 size: 21 residues. The germline V gene encodes CDR1 LGHNA and CDR2 YNFKEQ. CDR3 DNA sequence: TGTGCCGGCAGCCAGCGAGTTCTAGCGGGAGGACTTATAGGACAATCCAATGAGCAGTTCTTC. As protein: CAGSQRVLAGGLIGQSNEQFF.

The rearrangement joins TRBV9 to TRBJ1-2; unclear D gene. V was trimmed by 0 bases and J by 9 bases, leaving 6 bases between them. Germline V gene data show CDR1 as SGDLS and CDR2 as YYNGEE. This CDR3 region has 11 residues. The CDR3 coding sequence is TGTGCCAGCAGCGTAGAAAAGTGCTACACCTTC. As protein: CASSVEKCYTF.

This clone has just a few counts. The V and J genes are TRBV28 and TRBJ1-5, with TRBD1 as a possible D gene (6 bases). The germline CDR1 and CDR2 sequences are MDHEN and SYDVKM. The CDR3 is made up of 14 amino acids. V lost 6 bases and J lost 0, with 9 bases in between. CDR3: CASRLGGSNQPQHF. In DNA form, the CDR3 reads TGTGCCAGCAGATTAGGGGGTAGCAATCAGCCCCAGCATTTT.

The V gene is TRBV4-3, the J gene TRBJ2-5; D not resolved. V lost 0 bases, J lost 7 bases, and 18 bases lay in between. From germline, CDR1 is LGHNA and CDR2 YSLEER. There are 16 residues in the CDR3. The CDR3 sequence: CASSQDLRLREGTQYF. The CDR3 region has the DNA TGCGCCAGCAGCCAAGATCTCCGGCTGCGCGAAGGGACCCAGTACTTC.

This chain links TRBV6-4 with TRBJ1-2; 8 bases line up with TRBD1. With V trimmed by 9 bases and J by 3 bases, 12 bases remained unmatched. Germline CDR1 is MRHNA and CDR2 is SNTAGT. The CDR3 length is 15 residues. In nucleotides, the CDR3 is TGTGCCAGTCCTCCGCCCCAGGGGGCGGACTATGGCTACACCTTC. Translating it yields CASPPPQGADYGYTF.

The chain is built from TRBV4-1 and TRBJ1-3, with D hard to call. Trimming removed 1 base at V and 0 bases at J, with 13 bases between. Germline loops: CDR1 MGHRA, CDR2 YSYEKL. The CDR3 covers 17 residues. CDR3: CASSQGLWQSSGNTIYF. The CDR3, as DNA: TGCGCCAGCAGCCAAGGGTTATGGCAGTCCTCTGGAAACACCATATATTTT.

V and J are TRBV7-2 and TRBJ1-4; 8 bases agree with TRBD1. Germline loops: CDR1 SGHTA, CDR2 FQGNSA. This CDR3 contains 14 residues. V lost 5 bases to trimming and J lost 7 bases; unmatched junction nucleotides: 6. The CDR3 loop is CASSKDRASEKLFF. CDR3 nucleotide sequence: TGTGCCAGCAGCAAGGACAGGGCCAGTGAAAAACTGTTTTTT. The full variable domain, rest sourced from reference TRBV7-2 and TRBJ1-4, is GAGVSQSPSNKVTEKGKDVELRCDPISGHTALYWYRQSLGQGLEFLIYFQGNSAPDKSGLPSDRFSAERTGGSVSTLTIQRTQQEDSAVYLCASSKDRASEKLFFGSGTQLSVL.

The chain employs TRBV6-2 or TRBV6-3 and TRBJ1-5; no definite D call. The ends were cut back, 4 bases at V and 0 bases at J, with 7 bases in the middle. Germline CDR1 is MNHEY and CDR2 is SVGEGT. CDR3 size: 14 residues. The CDR3 sequence: CASSLLYSNQPQHF. CDR3 in DNA: TGTGCCAGCAGTTTGTTATATAGCAATCAGCCCCAGCATTTT.

The genes are TRBV19 and TRBJ2-3; 8 bases line up with TRBD2. CDR1 and CDR2 from the germline V gene are LNHDA and SQIVND (reference sequence). Trimming removed 1 base from V and 10 bases from J; junction bases left unmatched: 13. The CDR3 loop spans 16 amino acids. The CDR3 coding sequence is TGTGCCAGTAGTATAGTTGGAATAGCGGGGCAGAGGGCGCAGTATTTT. Its translation: CASSIVGIAGQRAQYF.